Following are 22 T cell receptor beta chains from one sample sequenced in a study of cytomegalovirus exposure and HLA in healthy donors. With 60 Vbeta and 13 Jbeta primers, the PCR was carried out. The protocol was immunoSEQ multiplex PCR, while the TCRdb copy is restricted to in-frame clones and leaves out a portion. The data show about 150,000 clones, about two thirds seen once. The specimen sequenced was PBMCs. Receptors were obtained from a man aged 25-40 years in good health and CMV-seropositive.

The chain carries TRBV28 and TRBJ1-2, with D tentatively TRBD1 (6 bases). Germline-derived CDR1 and CDR2 are MDHEN and SYDVKM. Between the trimmed V and J ends, which lost 2 bases and 8 bases, there was a span of 18 bases. The CDR3 loop spans 15 amino acids. The CDR3 spells CASSLKGSGHKGYTF. The CDR3 DNA sequence: TGTGCCAGCAGTTTAAAAGGGTCGGGACATAAGGGCTACACCTTC.

This clone was picked up a small number of times. This chain connects TRBV4-2 to TRBJ1-1; a weak D match, TRBD1 (5 bases). Trimming shortened V by 0 bases and J by 2 bases, and 7 bases separated the two germline ends. CDR1 is LGHNA and CDR2 is YNFKEQ in the germline V gene. The CDR3 has 14 amino acids. CDR3 amino acids: CASSQDRANTEAFF. The CDR3 DNA follows: TGTGCCAGCAGCCAAGACAGGGCAAACACTGAAGCTTTCTTT.

The genes are TRBV19 and TRBJ1-1; a weak D match, TRBD1 (6 bases). This CDR3 contains 14 residues. CDR1 and CDR2 from the germline V gene are LNHDA and SQIVND (reference sequence). V was shortened by 2 bases and J by 5 bases, with 12 bases between the two germline ends. CDR3 loop: CASSIQGYGTEAFF. In DNA form, the CDR3 reads TGTGCCAGTAGTATACAGGGGTACGGAACTGAAGCTTTCTTT.

The count of this clone is one. J is TRBJ2-2 and V is TRBV18; D is possibly TRBD2 (5 bases). Germline V gives CDR1 KGHSH, CDR2 LQKENI. Trimming removed 1 base from V and 6 bases from J, with 15 bases in between. The CDR3 runs to 16 residues. For the CDR3, the DNA is TGTGCCAGCTCACCACAGGCTAGCTGGGTCGCCGGGGAGCTGTTTTTT. Translation gives CASSPQASWVAGELFF. The full variable domain, its missing parts supplied by reference TRBV18 and TRBJ2-2, is NAGVMQNPRHLVRRRGQEARLRCSPMKGHSHVYWYRQLPEEGLKFMVYLQKENIIDESGMPKERFSAEFPKEGPSILRIQQVVRGDSAAYFCASSPQASWVAGELFFGEGSRLTVL.

V usage is TRBV6-1 and J usage is TRBJ1-6; D unclear. The CDR3 has 14 amino acids. The germline V gene encodes CDR1 MNHNS and CDR2 SASEGT. V was shortened by 2 bases and J by 8 bases, with 10 bases between the two germline ends. CDR3: CASSEFDKYSPLHF. CDR3 bases: TGTGCCAGCAGTGAATTTGACAAATATTCACCCCTCCACTTT.

The rearrangement uses TRBV2 and TRBJ2-7, with 9 nucleotides matching TRBD2. The CDR3 spans 14 residues. The germline V gene encodes CDR1 SNHLY and CDR2 FYNNEI. The V and J ends lost 7 bases and 5 bases, in that order; junction bases with no gene match: 9. In DNA form, the CDR3 reads TGTGCCAGCACCGATAGCGGGAGTCGCCACGAGCAGTACTTC. This codes for CASTDSGSRHEQYF.

This chain joins TRBV6-5 and TRBJ2-1; 12 bases fit TRBD1. The CDR3 consists of 13 residues. Losses at the gene ends were 8 bases for V and 9 bases for J; bases not matched to a gene: 5. Germline CDR1 and CDR2: MNHEY and SVGAGI. Written as DNA, the CDR3 is TGTGCCAGCGGGGGACAGGGGGCGGTTGAGCAGTTCTTC. It translates to CASGGQGAVEQFF.

This clone was seen a single time. J is TRBJ2-3 and V is TRBV6-5; TRBD2 matches at 8 bases. Germline V gives CDR1 MNHEY, CDR2 SVGAGI. The CDR3 is 16 residues long. V was clipped by 0 bases and J by 2 bases; unmatched bases: 4. The CDR3 loop reads CASSYSTSGITDTQYF. The DNA for the CDR3 is TGTGCCAGCAGTTACTCCACTAGCGGAATCACAGATACGCAGTATTTT.

About this clone itself: One end of the junction varies from germline; a read error may be responsible. Other DNA sequences of this sample code for an identical CDR3. The V gene is TRBV5-1, the J gene TRBJ1-1; tentatively, D is TRBD1 (5 bases). From germline, CDR1 is SGHRS and CDR2 YFSETQ. This CDR3 spans 19 amino acids. For the CDR3, the DNA is TGCGCCAGCAGCCCCCCGGTGGGGGACTTATTATCTTCGAACACTGAGGCTTTCTTT. This codes for CASSPPVGDLLSSNTEAFF.

The CDR3 nucleotides are TGTGCCAGCAGTCCGTTAGGGAGGGCCGGTGAGCAGTTCTTC. Its translation is CASSPLGRAGEQFF. This chain links TRBV28 with TRBJ2-1; 7 bases are shared with TRBD2. Germline V gene sequence: CDR1 MDHEN, CDR2 SYDVKM. V shed 5 bases, J shed 9 bases, and the junction held 10 bases outside the gene matches. This CDR3 spans 14 amino acids.

Remarks on this clone: The sample contains more than one DNA sequence encoding this CDR3. The chain joins TRBV9 to TRBJ2-5; no definite D call. V was clipped by 0 bases and J by 2 bases, with 5 bases between them. This CDR3 has 13 residues. Looked up from germline, CDR1 is SGDLS and CDR2 is YYNGEE. CDR3 residues: CASSVAGQETQYF. CDR3 coding DNA: TGTGCCAGCAGCGTAGCCGGGCAAGAGACCCAGTACTTC.

The chain employs TRBV27 and TRBJ1-2; TRBD1 might be the D (5 bases). V was clipped by 1 base and J by 0 bases, with 12 bases between them. Per germline, CDR1 MNHEY and CDR2 SMNVEV (reference sequence). This CDR3 is 16 amino acids long. The CDR3 DNA sequence: TGTGCCAGCAGTTTATGGGCGGCGACAGCTAACTATGGCTACACCTTC. This codes for CASSLWAATANYGYTF.

The gene calls are TRBV29-1 and TRBJ2-7; 7 nucleotides align to TRBD2. The CDR3 spans 16 residues. After removal of 0 bases from V and 3 bases from J, the junction contained 11 bases not matched to a gene. Per germline, CDR1 SQVTM and CDR2 ANQGSEA. Here the CDR3 reads CSVEDQVGGDDYEQYF. The CDR3 coding sequence is TGCAGCGTTGAAGATCAGGTGGGAGGGGACGACTACGAGCAGTACTTC.

J is TRBJ2-7 and V is TRBV6-1; 9 bases align to TRBD1. V lost 4 bases to trimming and J lost 6 bases; unmatched junction nucleotides: 19. CDR1 MNHNS and CDR2 SASEGT come from the germline V gene. The CDR3 has 18 amino acids. The CDR3 loop is CASSAGTGISPLSPEQYF. CDR3 nucleotides: TGTGCCAGCAGTGCCGGGACAGGGATATCCCCCCTTTCCCCCGAGCAGTACTTC.

This chain's CDR3 is CASRVSGNTIYF. CDR3 coding DNA: TGTGCCAGCCGGGTTTCTGGAAACACCATATATTTT. The chain recombines TRBV11-3 with TRBJ1-3; D is unresolved. Germline V CDR1 and CDR2: SGHNT, YENEEA. The CDR3 runs 12 residues. V was clipped by 8 bases and J by 1 base, with 6 bases between them.

The rearrangement uses TRBV19 and TRBJ1-5, with D possibly being TRBD1 (5 bases). This CDR3 is built from 14 residues. Germline V gene sequence: CDR1 LNHDA, CDR2 SQIVND (reference sequence). The V end was cut by 5 bases, the J end by 1 base, with 9 bases between. Here the CDR3 DNA reads TGTGCCAGTAGTGTCGGGGGAAGCAATCAGCCCCAGCATTTT. It is translated as CASSVGGSNQPQHF.

This chain uses TRBV18 with TRBJ2-5; no clear D gene. Germline assignment: CDR1 KGHSH and CDR2 LQKENI. The V end was cut by 1 base, the J end by 1 base, with 10 bases between. The length of the CDR3 is 15 residues. The CDR3 protein is CASSPRVGAQETQYF. CDR3 nucleotide sequence: TGTGCCAGCTCACCACGGGTCGGAGCCCAAGAGACCCAGTACTTC.

The rearrangement joins TRBV9 to TRBJ2-3; TRBD2 matches at 8 bases. Trimming at V came to 4 bases and at J to 3 bases, leaving 7 bases not matched to a gene. The CDR3 extends over 15 amino acids. Germline lookup yields CDR1 SGDLS and CDR2 YYNGEE. The CDR3 DNA is TGTGCCAGCAGCACCCGAGGGACTAGGACAGATACGCAGTATTTT. Its translation is CASSTRGTRTDTQYF. The full variable domain, with the rest looked up from reference TRBV9 and TRBJ2-3, is DSGVTQTPKHLITATGQRVTLRCSPRSGDLSVYWYQQSLDQGLQFLIQYYNGEERAKGNILERFSAQQFPDLHSELNLSSLELGDSALYFCASSTRGTRTDTQYFGPGTRLTVL.

This clone showed up just a few times. This chain connects TRBV13 to TRBJ2-7; 8 positions match TRBD2. CDR1 is PRHDT, CDR2 FYEKMQ, per germline (reference sequence). The length of the CDR3 is 15 residues. Trimming took 5 bases from V and 3 from J; bases not matched to a gene: 9. The CDR3 region has the DNA TGTGCCAGCAGCCATGTTAGCGGGACCGACTACGAGCAGTACTTC. It yields the protein CASSHVSGTDYEQYF.

V is TRBV10-3 and J is TRBJ1-3; D uncertain. Trimming took off 3 bases at V and 0 bases at J, with 12 bases between the two ends. The CDR3 totals 16 residues. Germline V CDR1 and CDR2: ENHRY, SYGVKD. This chain's CDR3 is CAISDTSGSSGNTIYF. The DNA of the CDR3 is TGTGCCATCAGTGACACGAGCGGGAGCTCTGGAAACACCATATATTTT.

In this sample, this clone turned up a few times. This chain links TRBV27 with TRBJ1-2; D is perhaps TRBD1 (6 bases). V dropped 6 bases and J dropped 6 bases, with 14 bases sitting between them. The CDR3 spans 13 residues. Germline CDR1 reads MNHEY; CDR2 reads SMNVEV (reference sequence). The CDR3 sequence: CASREGGLNGYTF. As DNA, the CDR3 is TGTGCCAGCAGGGAAGGGGGTTTGAATGGCTACACCTTC.

This clone has just a few counts. The chain has TRBV28 and TRBJ2-1, with D hard to call. V was clipped by 10 bases and J by 6 bases, with 16 bases between them. The CDR3 has 13 amino acids. Germline values: CDR1 MDHEN, CDR2 SYDVKM. The CDR3 coding sequence is TGTGCCACCACTTTAGAGGCGAGCAATGAGCAGTTCTTC. This sequence encodes CATTLEASNEQFF.